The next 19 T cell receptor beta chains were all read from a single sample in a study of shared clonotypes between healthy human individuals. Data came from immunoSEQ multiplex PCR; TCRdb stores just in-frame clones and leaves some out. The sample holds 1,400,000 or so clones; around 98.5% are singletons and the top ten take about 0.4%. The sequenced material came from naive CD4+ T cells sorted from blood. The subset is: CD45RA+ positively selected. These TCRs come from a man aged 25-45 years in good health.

In DNA form, the CDR3 reads TGTGCCTGGAGTACCTCCGGGACGCTTGGAAACACCATATATTTT. It encodes CAWSTSGTLGNTIYF. The V call is TRBV30, the J call TRBJ1-3, with D possibly being TRBD1 (5 bases). V was clipped by 2 bases and J by 3 bases, with 14 bases between them. The CDR3 extends over 15 amino acids. Germline V CDR1 and CDR2: GTSNPN, SVGIG (reference sequence).

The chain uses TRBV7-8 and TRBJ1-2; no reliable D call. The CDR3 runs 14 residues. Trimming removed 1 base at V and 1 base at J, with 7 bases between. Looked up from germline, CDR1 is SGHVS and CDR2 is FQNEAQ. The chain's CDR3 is CASSLGAGNYGYTF. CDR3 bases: TGTGCCAGCAGCTTAGGGGCGGGTAACTATGGCTACACCTTC.

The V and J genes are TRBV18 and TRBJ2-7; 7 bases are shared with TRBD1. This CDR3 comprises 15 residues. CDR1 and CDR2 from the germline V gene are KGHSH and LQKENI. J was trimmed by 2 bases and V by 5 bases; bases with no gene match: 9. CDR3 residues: CASSTRTGRAYEQYF. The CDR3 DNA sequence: TGTGCCAGCTCAACGAGGACAGGACGAGCCTACGAGCAGTACTTC.

The CDR3 DNA follows: TGTGCCACCGGGACGGCGGGAACCGGGGAGCTGTTTTTT. Its translation is CATGTAGTGELFF. The chain uses TRBV10-3 and TRBJ2-2; the D gene is possibly TRBD2 (6 bases). The CDR3 has 13 residues. With 10 bases removed from V and 5 bases from J, the gap between germline ends came to 14 bases. Looked up from germline, CDR1 is ENHRY and CDR2 is SYGVKD.

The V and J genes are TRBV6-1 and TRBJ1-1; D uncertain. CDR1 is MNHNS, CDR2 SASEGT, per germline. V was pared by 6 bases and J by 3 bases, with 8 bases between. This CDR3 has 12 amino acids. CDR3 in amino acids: CASRQVDTEAFF. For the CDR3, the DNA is TGTGCCAGCAGGCAGGTGGACACTGAAGCTTTCTTT.

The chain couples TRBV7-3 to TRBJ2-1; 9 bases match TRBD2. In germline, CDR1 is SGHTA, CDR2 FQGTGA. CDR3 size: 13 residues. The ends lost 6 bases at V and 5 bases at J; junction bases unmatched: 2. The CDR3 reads CASRLAGNNEQFF. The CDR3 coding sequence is TGTGCCAGCAGGCTAGCGGGGAACAATGAGCAGTTCTTC.

In nucleotides, the CDR3 is TGTGCCACCAGCAGAGATCTCGTGGTACCTAACGAGCAGTACTTC. This encodes CATSRDLVVPNEQYF. This chain uses TRBV15 with TRBJ2-7, with D unresolved. CDR3 length: 15 amino acids. Germline CDR1 LNHNV, CDR2 YYDKDF (reference sequence). V gave up 0 bases and J gave up 5 bases, with 14 bases separating them.

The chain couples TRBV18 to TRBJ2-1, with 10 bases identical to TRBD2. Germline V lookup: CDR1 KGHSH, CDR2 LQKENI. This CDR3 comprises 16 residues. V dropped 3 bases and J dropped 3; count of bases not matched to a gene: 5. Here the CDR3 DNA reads TGTGCCAGCTCACCGACTAGCGGGCGGAACTACAATGAGCAGTTCTTC. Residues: CASSPTSGRNYNEQFF.

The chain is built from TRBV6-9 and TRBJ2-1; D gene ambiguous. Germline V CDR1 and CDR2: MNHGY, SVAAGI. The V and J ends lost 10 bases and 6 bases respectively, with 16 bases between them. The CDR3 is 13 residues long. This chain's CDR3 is CATLRRTGNEQFF. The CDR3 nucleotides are TGTGCCACTCTCCGTCGGACGGGCAATGAGCAGTTCTTC.

CDR3 sequence reads: CASSLLQGFGNTIYF. The CDR3 DNA reads as TGTGCCAGCAGCTTGCTACAGGGGTTTGGAAACACCATATATTTT. The chain has TRBV7-7 and TRBJ1-3; 7 nucleotides match TRBD1. Germline assignment: CDR1 SSHAT and CDR2 FNYEAQ (reference sequence). This CDR3 has 15 amino acids. V shed 3 bases, J shed 3 bases, and the junction held 5 bases outside the gene matches.

CDR3 DNA sequence: TGTGCCAGCAGTTTACGAGGAACCTCCTACGAGCAGTACTTC. This sequence encodes CASSLRGTSYEQYF. The chain has TRBV28 and TRBJ2-7; D remains ambiguous. This CDR3 has 14 residues. Germline CDR1 is MDHEN and CDR2 is SYDVKM. V dropped 2 bases and J dropped 0 bases, with 8 bases sitting between them.

CDR3 DNA: TGCGCCAGCAGCCGGACAGGCGAAACCGGGGAGCTGTTTTTT. Its translation is CASSRTGETGELFF. The chain has TRBV5-1 and TRBJ2-2; 7 positions match TRBD1. The CDR3 has 14 residues. The V gene's germline CDR1 is SGHRS and CDR2 YFSETQ. J lost 5 bases, V lost 4 bases, and 5 bases had no gene match.

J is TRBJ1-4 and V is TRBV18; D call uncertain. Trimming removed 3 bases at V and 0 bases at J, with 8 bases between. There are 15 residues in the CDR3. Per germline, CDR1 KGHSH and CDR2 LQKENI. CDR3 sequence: CASSPSVATNEKLFF. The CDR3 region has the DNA TGTGCCAGCTCACCTTCGGTTGCAACTAATGAAAAACTGTTTTTT.

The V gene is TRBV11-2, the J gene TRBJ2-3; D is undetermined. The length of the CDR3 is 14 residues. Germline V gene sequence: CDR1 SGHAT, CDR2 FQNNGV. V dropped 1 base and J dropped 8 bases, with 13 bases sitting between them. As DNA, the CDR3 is TGTGCCAGCAGCTTAGGGGATAAGCTCCGTACGCAGTATTTT. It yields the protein CASSLGDKLRTQYF.

As DNA, the CDR3 is TGTGCCAGTAGTAACTTAGCGGGAGGCCTGGGCAATGAGCAGTTCTTC. It yields the protein CASSNLAGGLGNEQFF. The chain employs TRBV19 and TRBJ2-1; 10 nucleotides agree with TRBD2. The length of the CDR3 is 16 residues. With 4 bases clipped from V and 6 bases from J, the junction kept 9 bases outside the gene matches. Germline lookup yields CDR1 LNHDA and CDR2 SQIVND (reference sequence).

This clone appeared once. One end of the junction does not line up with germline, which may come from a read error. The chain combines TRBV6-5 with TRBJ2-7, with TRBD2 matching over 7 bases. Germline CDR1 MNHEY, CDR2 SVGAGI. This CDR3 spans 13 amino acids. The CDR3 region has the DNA TGTGCCAGCAGCCTGGTGACGGGGGGTAATGTCGTCTTC. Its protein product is CASSLVTGGNVVF.

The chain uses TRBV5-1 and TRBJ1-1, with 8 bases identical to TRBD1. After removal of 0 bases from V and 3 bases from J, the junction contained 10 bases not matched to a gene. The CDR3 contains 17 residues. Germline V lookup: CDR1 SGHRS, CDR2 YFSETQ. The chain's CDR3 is CASSLVGRGRRDTEAFF. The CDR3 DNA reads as TGCGCCAGCAGCTTGGTGGGCAGGGGGCGTAGGGACACTGAAGCTTTCTTT. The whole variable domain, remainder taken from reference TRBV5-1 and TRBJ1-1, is KAGVTQTPRYLIKTRGQQVTLSCSPISGHRSVSWYQQTPGQGLQFLFEYFSETQRNKGNFPGRFSGRQFSNSRSEMNVSTLELGDSALYLCASSLVGRGRRDTEAFFGQGTRLTVV.

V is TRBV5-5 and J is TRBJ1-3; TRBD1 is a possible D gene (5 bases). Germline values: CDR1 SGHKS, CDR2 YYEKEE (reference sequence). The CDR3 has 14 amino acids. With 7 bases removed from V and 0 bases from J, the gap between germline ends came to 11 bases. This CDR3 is CASSWGISGNTIYF. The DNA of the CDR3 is TGTGCCAGCTCTTGGGGGATCTCTGGAAACACCATATATTTT.

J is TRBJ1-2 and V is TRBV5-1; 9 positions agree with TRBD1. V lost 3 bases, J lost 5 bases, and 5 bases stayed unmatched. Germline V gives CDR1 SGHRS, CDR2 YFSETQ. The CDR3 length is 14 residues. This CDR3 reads CASSSRDRVYGYTF. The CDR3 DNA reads TGCGCCAGCAGCTCCCGGGACAGGGTATATGGCTACACCTTC.